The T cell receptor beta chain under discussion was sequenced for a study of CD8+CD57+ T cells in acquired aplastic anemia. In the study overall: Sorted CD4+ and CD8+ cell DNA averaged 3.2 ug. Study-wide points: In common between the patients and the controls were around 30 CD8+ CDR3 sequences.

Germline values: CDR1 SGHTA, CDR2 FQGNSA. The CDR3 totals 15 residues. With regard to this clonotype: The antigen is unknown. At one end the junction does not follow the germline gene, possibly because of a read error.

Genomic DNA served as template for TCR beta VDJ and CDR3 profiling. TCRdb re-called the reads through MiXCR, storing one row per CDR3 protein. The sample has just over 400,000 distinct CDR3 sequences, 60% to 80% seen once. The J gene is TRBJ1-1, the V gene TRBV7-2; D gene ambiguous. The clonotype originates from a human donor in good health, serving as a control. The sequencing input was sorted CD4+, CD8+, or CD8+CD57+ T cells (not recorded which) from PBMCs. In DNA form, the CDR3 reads TGTGCCAGCAGCTCGACGGGCTCGCATATCACTGAAGGTTTCTTT. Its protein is CASSSTGSHITEGFF.